Many counts were recorded for the clone carrying this TCR beta chain. Its antigen remains unknown. This entry is derived from a study of CD8 T cells in ankylosing spondylitis. Trimming cost V 1 base and J 1 base, with 9 bases left between them. CDR3 length: 15 amino acids. Germline CDR1 reads SGDLS; CDR2 reads YYNGEE. Quantitative 5'-RACE with molecular barcodes was used to make the TCR beta libraries. One entry per CDR3 protein results from TCRdb running MiXCR on the 5' RACE reads. The profile shows some 40,000 distinct CDR3 sequences, approximately 3% of them singletons. Regarding the study as a whole: A subset of motif variants has previously been described in the synovial fluid and blood of reactive arthritis. Seven to nine highly homologous variants made up a TCR beta motif that seemed to typify ankylosing spondylitis blood. The clones that were linked to disease were reported to be significantly enriched in matched synovial fluid samples from ankylosing spondylitis patients.

The chain recombines TRBV9 with TRBJ2-1; D unresolved. The sample consisted of blood, either unsorted or a sorted T cell fraction (not recorded which). This TCR derives from a male donor with ankylosing spondylitis or in good health (not recorded which). The CDR3 loop is CASSVRPESYNEQFF. CDR3 bases: TGTGCCAGCAGCGTAAGGCCTGAATCCTACAATGAGCAGTTCTTC.